This T cell receptor beta chain was observed in a study of T cells in Graves' hyperthyroidism and ophthalmopathy. Study-level findings and limits: Blood samples included most of the expanded thyroid clonotypes exceeding 0.001.

This clonotype was counted a few times. The antigen is not known. TCR beta CDR3 regions were amplified from RNA transcripts. The study used the HTBI primer set for a first-round RT-PCR of the TCR CDR3. TCRdb re-called the multiplex PCR reads through MiXCR, storing one row per CDR3 protein. This table holds 350,000 or so distinct CDR3 sequences, around 23% found once. Graves' hyperthyroidism without ophthalmopathy progression within 18 months was termed stable. The patients, who ranged from 18 to 65 in age, presented with newly diagnosed hyperthyroidism lasting under 2 months. Patients were excluded because of uncontrolled infection, other autoimmune disease, pregnancy or lactation. From germline, CDR1 is MNHGY and CDR2 SAAAGT. V was trimmed by 6 bases and J by 0 bases, leaving 12 bases between them. CDR3 size: 14 residues.

The sequence was collected from a woman in her forties or fifties with Graves' hyperthyroidism. The sequencing sample was made of blood. The chain combines TRBV6-8 with TRBJ2-7; D is uncertain. The DNA of the CDR3 is TGTGCCAGCAGGGGCACCTCGTTCTCCTACGAGCAGTACTTC. It translates to CASRGTSFSYEQYF.